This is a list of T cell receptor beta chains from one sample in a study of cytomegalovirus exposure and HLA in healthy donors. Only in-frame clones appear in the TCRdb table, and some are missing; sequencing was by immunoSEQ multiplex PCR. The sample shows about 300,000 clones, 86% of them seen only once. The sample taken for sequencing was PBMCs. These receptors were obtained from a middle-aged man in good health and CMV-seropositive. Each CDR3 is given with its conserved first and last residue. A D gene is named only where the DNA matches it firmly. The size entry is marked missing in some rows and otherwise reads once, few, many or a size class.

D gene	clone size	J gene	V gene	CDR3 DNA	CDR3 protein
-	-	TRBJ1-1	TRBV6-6	TGTGCCAGCAGTTCGGGATCGGAGACAGCTTTCTTT	CASSSGSETAFF
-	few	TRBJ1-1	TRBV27	TGTGCCAGCAGTTGGAGGGCCTACACTGAAGCTTTCTTT	CASSWRAYTEAFF
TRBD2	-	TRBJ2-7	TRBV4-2	TGTGCCAGCAGCCAAGATCTGGTAGCGGGAGCGGGTAGGGGGGAGCAGTACTTC	CASSQDLVAGAGRGEQYF
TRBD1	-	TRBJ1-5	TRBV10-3	TGTGCCATCAGTGAGTCGCAGACAGGGGGCAAGCAGCCCCAGCATTTT	CAISESQTGGKQPQHF
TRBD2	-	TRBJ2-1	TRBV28	TGTGCCAGCAGTTTGGCGGGGGACTACAATGAGCAGTTCTTC	CASSLAGDYNEQFF
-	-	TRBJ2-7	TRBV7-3	TGTGCCAGCAGCTTAAAGCCCCCTTACGAGCAGTACTTC	CASSLKPPYEQYF
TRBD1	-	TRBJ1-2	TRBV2	TGTGCCAGCAGCTGGACAGGGGGCGTAAGCTATGGCTACACCTTC	CASSWTGGVSYGYTF
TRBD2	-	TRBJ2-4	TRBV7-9	TGTGCCAGCAGCTTATCGACTAGCGTAGCCAAAAACATTCAGTACTTC	CASSLSTSVAKNIQYF
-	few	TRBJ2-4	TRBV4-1	TGCGCCAGCAGCCCGTTAGCCAAAAACATTCAGTACTTC	CASSPLAKNIQYF
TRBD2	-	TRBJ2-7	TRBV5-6	TGTGCCAGCAGCTGGCTAGCGGGGGATACCTTCGAGCAGTACTTC	CASSWLAGDTFEQYF
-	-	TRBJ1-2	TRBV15	TGTGCCACCAGCAGAGTTAGAGTTGGGACAACCCTTAACTATGGCTACACCTTC	CATSRVRVGTTLNYGYTF
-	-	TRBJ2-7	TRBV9	TGTGCCAGCAGCCCACGACTAGATGGGTACGAGCAGTACTTC	CASSPRLDGYEQYF
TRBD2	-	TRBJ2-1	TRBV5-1	TGCGCCAGCACCATGGGATGGGGCGGGAGTTCGCGTGAGCAGTTCTTC	CASTMGWGGSSREQFF
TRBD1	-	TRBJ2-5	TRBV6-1	TGTGCCAGCAGTGCCCAGGGACAGCCTTTAGAGACCCAGTACTTC	CASSAQGQPLETQYF
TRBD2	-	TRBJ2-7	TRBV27	TGTGCCAGCAGTTTGTACCCAGCGGGAGTATCTTGGAGCGAGCAGTACTTC	CASSLYPAGVSWSEQYF
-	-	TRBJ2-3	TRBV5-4	TGTGCCAGCAGCTTGGAGTTCAGATATACGCAGTATTTT	CASSLEFRYTQYF
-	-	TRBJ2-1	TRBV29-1	TGCAGCGCCCGGAAACGGGGAACCTACAATGAGCAGTTCTTC	CSARKRGTYNEQFF
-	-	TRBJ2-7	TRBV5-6	TGTGCCAGCAGCACCGGACAGAGCTACGAGCAGTACTTC	CASSTGQSYEQYF
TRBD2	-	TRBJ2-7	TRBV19	TGTGCCAGTAGATTTTCGGGACTAGCGGGACCCTACGAGCAGTACTTC	CASRFSGLAGPYEQYF
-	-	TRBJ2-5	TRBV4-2	TGTGCCAGCAGCCAAGGGTTAGGGGGTCGAGAGACCCAGTACTTC	CASSQGLGGRETQYF
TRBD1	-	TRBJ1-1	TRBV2	TGTGCCAGCAGCAAACAGGGGGCGACTGAAGCTTTCTTT	CASSKQGATEAFF
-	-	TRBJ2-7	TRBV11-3	TGTGCCAGCAGCCCTACGCGGTGGGACGAGCAGTACTTC	CASSPTRWDEQYF
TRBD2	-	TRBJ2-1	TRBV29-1	TGCAGCGTTGAAGGTGGAGCGGGAGAAGTCTACAATGAGCAGTTCTTC	CSVEGGAGEVYNEQFF